This T cell receptor (beta chain) was observed in a study of blood T cells in healthy people across ages. Study as a whole: Template switching caught about one barcoded beta molecule for each two T cells. Overall study findings and caveats: It was held that diversity estimates obtained from one million T cells represented underestimates.

A sample-barcoded 5' primer and a J-beta primer mix were used in a second PCR of about 6 to 11 cycles. Through a template-switch adaptor with 12 random nucleotides, each cDNA molecule received a tag. Each CDR3 protein is one row after TCRdb ran MiXCR on the 5' RACE reads. The table lists around 1,600,000 distinct CDR3 sequences, approximately 43% of them singletons. J gave up 5 bases and V 3 bases, and 12 bases lay outside the gene matches. CDR1 SGHRS and CDR2 YFSETQ come from the germline V gene. This CDR3 comprises 18 residues. This clonotype was found a few times. Antigen specificity is unknown. The sequence derives from a woman between 18 and 29 years old in good health. This sequence joins TRBV5-1 and TRBJ2-1; 12 bases agree with TRBD2. Sample: blood. The CDR3 loop reads CASSSRGTSGGTNNEQFF. CDR3 DNA sequence: TGCGCCAGCAGCTCGAGGGGAACTAGCGGGGGGACGAACAATGAGCAGTTCTTC.